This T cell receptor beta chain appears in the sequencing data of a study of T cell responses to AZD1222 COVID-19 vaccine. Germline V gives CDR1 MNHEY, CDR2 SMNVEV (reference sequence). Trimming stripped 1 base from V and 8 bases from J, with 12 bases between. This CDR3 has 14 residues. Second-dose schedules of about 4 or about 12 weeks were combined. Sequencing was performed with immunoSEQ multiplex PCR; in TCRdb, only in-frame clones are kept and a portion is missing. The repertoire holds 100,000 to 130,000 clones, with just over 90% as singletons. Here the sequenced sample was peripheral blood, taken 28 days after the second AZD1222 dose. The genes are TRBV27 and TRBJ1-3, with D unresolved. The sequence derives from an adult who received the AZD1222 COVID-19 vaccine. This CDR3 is CASSLYGPRDTIYF. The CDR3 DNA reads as TGTGCCAGCAGTTTATACGGCCCTCGGGACACCATATATTTT.